This TCR beta chain was identified during a study of cytomegalovirus exposure and HLA in healthy donors. PCR primers comprised 60 Vbeta and 13 Jbeta primers. Only in-frame clones appear in the TCRdb table, and some are missing; sequencing was by immunoSEQ multiplex PCR. Among tens of thousands of clones listed, roughly 71% were seen once. The length of the CDR3 is 13 residues. The germline V gene encodes CDR1 SGHAT and CDR2 FQNNGV. V was shortened by 5 bases and J by 0 bases, with 6 bases between the two germline ends. This chain links TRBV11-2 with TRBJ2-3; D gene uncertain. This receptor was obtained from a man over 45 in good health and CMV-seronegative. The sample was PBMCs. This chain's CDR3 is CASSPYSTDTQYF. CDR3 DNA sequence: TGTGCCAGCAGCCCGTATAGCACAGATACGCAGTATTTT.